This T cell receptor beta chain came from a study of T cell responses to AZD1222 COVID-19 vaccine. General study results and limits: At 160-218 and 743-854, vaccine-associated CD4 TCRs were dominant, and they spanned spike. Close to half of spike-specific TCRs reportedly recognize unmutated variant regions. Compared with day 0, the breadth and depth of the Spike-specific TCR repertoire rose significantly after two doses of AZD1222. Clonal diversity may have been underestimated, and the donors were mostly white British, with more females than males.

The germline V and J ends were trimmed by 7 bases and 3 bases, with 14 bases remaining between them. This CDR3 spans 14 amino acids. Germline CDR1 and CDR2: ENHRY and SYGVKD. To note about this clone: The antigen remains unidentified.

Clones were sequenced by immunoSEQ multiplex PCR, and TCRdb holds only the in-frame ones, with some missing. The sample lists over 65,000 clones, roughly 90% occurring once. The chain joins TRBV10-3 to TRBJ2-3; possibly TRBD1 or TRBD2 for D (6 bases each). The sequence was obtained from an adult who received the AZD1222 COVID-19 vaccine. This sample comprised peripheral blood, obtained 28 days after the second AZD1222 dose. CDR3 in DNA: TGTGCCATCAATAAGGGGGGAACGACAGATACGCAGTATTTT. It yields the protein CAINKGGTTDTQYF.